Below are 5 T cell receptor beta chains sequenced from a single sample in a study of PD-L1 blockade in urothelial cancer. The assay was immunoSEQ multiplex PCR, and TCRdb's table has in-frame clones only and misses some. The sample yields 40,000 to 45,000 clones, about 83% seen once. Time point reported: peripheral blood 6 weeks after treatment start. Material: PBMCs, obtained around atezolizumab (anti-PD-L1) treatment. Receptors were obtained from a man between 60 and 70 years old with urothelial cancer.

The gene calls are TRBV6-5 and TRBJ2-3; 8 nucleotides agree with TRBD1. J was trimmed by 6 bases and V by 5 bases; bases with no gene match: 7. The CDR3 consists of 14 residues. Germline V lookup: CDR1 MNHEY, CDR2 SVGAGI. The CDR3 protein is CASSDRGRVDTQYF. CDR3 nucleotide sequence: TGTGCCAGCAGTGACAGGGGTAGGGTGGATACGCAGTATTTT.

The V call is TRBV11-2, the J call TRBJ2-3; TRBD2 matches 9 bases. Looked up from germline, CDR1 is SGHAT and CDR2 is FQNNGV. With 5 bases clipped from V and 4 bases from J, the junction kept 10 bases outside the gene matches. This CDR3 spans 16 amino acids. The CDR3 sequence: CASSAQRGAPADTQYF. The CDR3 nucleotides read TGTGCCAGCAGCGCACAGCGGGGGGCCCCCGCAGATACGCAGTATTTT.

The V and J genes are TRBV9 and TRBJ2-5; 10 bases agree with TRBD2. The CDR3 is 16 residues long. Germline assignment: CDR1 SGDLS and CDR2 YYNGEE. The V segment lost 0 bases and the J segment 5 bases; nucleotides outside the gene matches: 7. The CDR3 bases are TGTGCCAGCAGCGTAGGAAGTGTGGGACTAGCGGAGACCCAGTACTTC. It codes for CASSVGSVGLAETQYF.

This CDR3 is CASSFGTGSGNTIYF. CDR3 in DNA: TGTGCCAGCAGCTTTGGGACAGGGTCTGGAAACACCATATATTTT. This chain connects TRBV5-4 to TRBJ1-3, with 9 positions matching TRBD1. The CDR3 is 15 amino acids. CDR1 SGHNT and CDR2 YYREEE come from the germline V gene (reference sequence). J was trimmed by 1 base and V by 2 bases; bases with no gene match: 1.

Regarding this clone: The junction departs from germline at one end; a sequencing error may be responsible. This rearrangement joins TRBV28 to TRBJ1-2; TRBD1 matches at 11 bases. Germline assignment: CDR1 MDHEN and CDR2 SYDVKM. This CDR3 is built from 16 residues. CDR3 bases: TGTGCCAGCAGCCGACCGGGACAGGGGGTTAACAATGGCTACACCTTC. Its translation: CASSRPGQGVNNGYTF.